A selection of T cell receptor beta chains follows, all from one sample in a study of cytomegalovirus exposure and HLA in healthy donors. Using immunoSEQ multiplex PCR, the repertoire was profiled, and TCRdb retains in-frame clones only, with some absent. The table shows about 170,000 clones, with around 73% occurring only once. The sample consisted of PBMCs. The receptors derive from a woman aged 18 to 35 in good health and CMV-seropositive. The CDR3 runs from the conserved cysteine through the conserved F or W. Fields, in order: CDR3 protein, CDR3 DNA, clone size, J gene, D gene, V gene, CDR3 length. D genes are given only for firm matches. Clone sizes are given selectively: once, few, many, or a class where the clone is expanded.

CDR3aa: CASSLDLLDREKLFF
CDR3nt: TGTGCCAGCAGCTTAGACCTCCTGGACAGGGAAAAACTGTTTTTT
abundance: -
j_gene: TRBJ1-4
d_gene: TRBD1
v_gene: TRBV7-9
len: 15

CDR3aa: CASSQDRQGYEQYF
CDR3nt: TGTGCCAGCAGCCAAGATCGGCAGGGCTACGAGCAGTACTTC
abundance: once
j_gene: TRBJ2-7
d_gene: -
v_gene: TRBV4-2
len: 14

CDR3aa: CASSSGGNYEQFF
CDR3nt: TGTGCCAGCAGCTCAGGGGGGAATTATGAGCAGTTCTTC
abundance: -
j_gene: TRBJ2-1
d_gene: -
v_gene: TRBV7-8
len: 13

CDR3aa: CASSQDFSEKLFF
CDR3nt: TGTGCCAGCAGCCAAGATTTTAGTGAAAAACTGTTTTTT
abundance: -
j_gene: TRBJ1-4
d_gene: -
v_gene: TRBV4-2
len: 13

CDR3aa: CASSATTGGLTEAFF
CDR3nt: TGTGCCAGCAGTGCCACAACAGGGGGCCTCACTGAAGCTTTCTTT
abundance: -
j_gene: TRBJ1-1
d_gene: TRBD1
v_gene: TRBV25-1
len: 15

CDR3aa: CASSFYTGGETQYF
CDR3nt: TGTGCCAGCAGCTTTTATACAGGGGGTGAGACCCAGTACTTC
abundance: -
j_gene: TRBJ2-5
d_gene: TRBD1
v_gene: TRBV7-9
len: 14

CDR3aa: CSSSPSLAGLTDTQYF
CDR3nt: TGTTCCAGCAGCCCCTCCCTAGCGGGCCTCACAGATACGCAGTATTTT
abundance: once
j_gene: TRBJ2-3
d_gene: TRBD2
v_gene: TRBV7-9
len: 16

CDR3aa: CASSQSGENTEAFF
CDR3nt: TGTGCCAGCTCTCAATCCGGGGAGAACACTGAAGCTTTCTTT
abundance: -
j_gene: TRBJ1-1
d_gene: -
v_gene: TRBV18
len: 14

CDR3aa: CSVRQTVGGKQYF
CDR3nt: TGCAGCGTCCGTCAAACGGTCGGGGGTAAGCAGTATTTT
abundance: once
j_gene: TRBJ2-3
d_gene: -
v_gene: TRBV29-1
len: 13

CDR3aa: CASSVEDRGGEKLFF
CDR3nt: TGTGCCAGCAGCGTGGAGGACAGGGGGGGTGAAAAACTGTTTTTT
abundance: -
j_gene: TRBJ1-4
d_gene: TRBD1
v_gene: TRBV9
len: 15

CDR3aa: CASSRRRGQETQYF
CDR3nt: TGTGCCAGCTCACGACGCCGGGGACAAGAGACCCAGTACTTC
abundance: -
j_gene: TRBJ2-5
d_gene: -
v_gene: TRBV18
len: 14

CDR3aa: CARTARGRRNNEQFF
CDR3nt: TGTGCCAGAACCGCCCGGGGGAGGAGAAACAATGAGCAGTTCTTC
abundance: -
j_gene: TRBJ2-1
d_gene: -
v_gene: TRBV2
len: 15

CDR3aa: CASSLLTSGGTEAFF
CDR3nt: TGCGCCAGCAGCCTACTAACCTCCGGAGGCACTGAAGCTTTCTTT
abundance: few
j_gene: TRBJ1-1
d_gene: -
v_gene: TRBV4-3
len: 15

CDR3aa: CSAKRGNEAFF
CDR3nt: TGCAGTGCCAAGAGAGGCAATGAAGCTTTCTTT
abundance: -
j_gene: TRBJ1-1
d_gene: -
v_gene: TRBV20-1
len: 11

CDR3aa: CASSAGPTEAFF
CDR3nt: TGCGCCAGCAGCGCTGGGCCCACTGAAGCTTTCTTT
abundance: -
j_gene: TRBJ1-1
d_gene: -
v_gene: TRBV5-1
len: 12

CDR3aa: CASSQGGDQGYSNQPQHF
CDR3nt: TGCGCCAGCAGCCAAGGGGGGGATCAGGGATATAGCAATCAGCCCCAGCATTTT
abundance: -
j_gene: TRBJ1-5
d_gene: -
v_gene: TRBV4-1
len: 18

CDR3aa: CASSQTREGGTQYF
CDR3nt: TGCGCCAGCAGCCAAACCAGAGAAGGGGGGACCCAGTACTTC
abundance: -
j_gene: TRBJ2-5
d_gene: -
v_gene: TRBV4-3
len: 14

CDR3aa: CASSSRQGAGGELFF
CDR3nt: TGTGCCAGCAGCTCGCGACAGGGGGCAGGCGGGGAGCTGTTTTTT
abundance: -
j_gene: TRBJ2-2
d_gene: TRBD1
v_gene: TRBV7-2
len: 15

CDR3aa: CASSFPPTSGVYNEQFF
CDR3nt: TGTGCCAGCAGTTTTCCCCCGACTAGCGGGGTCTACAATGAGCAGTTCTTC
abundance: -
j_gene: TRBJ2-1
d_gene: TRBD2
v_gene: TRBV28
len: 17

CDR3aa: CASSLKRGGRQETQYF
CDR3nt: TGTGCCAGCAGCCTGAAGCGGGGGGGCCGGCAAGAGACCCAGTACTTC
abundance: -
j_gene: TRBJ2-5
d_gene: TRBD2
v_gene: TRBV5-8
len: 16

CDR3aa: CASSYEDMKNIQYF
CDR3nt: TGTGCCAGCAGTTACGAGGATATGAAAAACATTCAGTACTTC
abundance: once
j_gene: TRBJ2-4
d_gene: -
v_gene: TRBV6-6
len: 14

CDR3aa: CASSSTGTQYF
CDR3nt: TGTGCCAGCAGCTCGACTGGTACGCAGTATTTT
abundance: few
j_gene: TRBJ2-3
d_gene: -
v_gene: TRBV6-5
len: 11

CDR3aa: CASSYRGNQPQHF
CDR3nt: TGTGCCAGCAGCTACAGGGGCAATCAGCCCCAGCATTTT
abundance: -
j_gene: TRBJ1-5
d_gene: -
v_gene: TRBV7-2
len: 13

CDR3aa: CSVDTGAQETQYF
CDR3nt: TGCAGCGTTGACACAGGGGCGCAAGAGACCCAGTACTTC
abundance: -
j_gene: TRBJ2-5
d_gene: TRBD1
v_gene: TRBV29-1
len: 13

CDR3aa: CASSQERGTLEPHSPLHF
CDR3nt: TGCGCCAGCAGCCAAGAGAGGGGGACCTTGGAGCCACATTCACCCCTCCACTTT
abundance: few
j_gene: TRBJ1-6
d_gene: -
v_gene: TRBV4-3
len: 18

CDR3aa: CASSLVAAFTYEQYF
CDR3nt: TGCGCCAGCAGCTTGGTGGCAGCGTTTACCTACGAGCAGTACTTC
abundance: few
j_gene: TRBJ2-7
d_gene: -
v_gene: TRBV5-1
len: 15

CDR3aa: CASSRDLGRDKYLSGAFF
CDR3nt: TGTGCCAGCAGCCGAGATCTTGGCCGGGACAAATATCTCTCGGGGGCTTTCTTT
abundance: -
j_gene: TRBJ1-1
d_gene: -
v_gene: TRBV4-2
len: 18

CDR3aa: CASRRQGGGETQYF
CDR3nt: TGTGCCAGCAGGCGCCAGGGGGGAGGCGAGACCCAGTACTTC
abundance: -
j_gene: TRBJ2-5
d_gene: -
v_gene: TRBV7-9
len: 14

CDR3aa: CASSRTSPGQEPSEQYF
CDR3nt: TGCGCCAGCAGCCGTACTTCACCGGGACAGGAACCCTCCGAGCAGTACTTC
abundance: -
j_gene: TRBJ2-7
d_gene: TRBD1
v_gene: TRBV4-3
len: 17

CDR3aa: CASSWTSGAGDTQYF
CDR3nt: TGTGCCAGCAGTTGGACTAGCGGGGCAGGAGATACGCAGTATTTT
abundance: -
j_gene: TRBJ2-3
d_gene: TRBD2
v_gene: TRBV6-4
len: 15